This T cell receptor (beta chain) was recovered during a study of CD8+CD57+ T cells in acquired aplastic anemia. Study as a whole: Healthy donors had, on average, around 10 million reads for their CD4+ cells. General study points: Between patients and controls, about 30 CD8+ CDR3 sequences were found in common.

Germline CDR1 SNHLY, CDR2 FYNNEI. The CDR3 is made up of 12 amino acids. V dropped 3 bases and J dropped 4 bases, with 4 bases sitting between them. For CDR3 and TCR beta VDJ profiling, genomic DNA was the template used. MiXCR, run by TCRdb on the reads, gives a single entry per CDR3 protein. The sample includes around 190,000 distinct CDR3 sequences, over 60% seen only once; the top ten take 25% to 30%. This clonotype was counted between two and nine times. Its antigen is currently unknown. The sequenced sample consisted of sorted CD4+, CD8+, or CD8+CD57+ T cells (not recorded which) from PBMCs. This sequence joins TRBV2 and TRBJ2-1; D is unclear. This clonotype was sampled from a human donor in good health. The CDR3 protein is CASSDGYNEQFF. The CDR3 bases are TGTGCCAGCAGTGATGGGTACAATGAGCAGTTCTTC.